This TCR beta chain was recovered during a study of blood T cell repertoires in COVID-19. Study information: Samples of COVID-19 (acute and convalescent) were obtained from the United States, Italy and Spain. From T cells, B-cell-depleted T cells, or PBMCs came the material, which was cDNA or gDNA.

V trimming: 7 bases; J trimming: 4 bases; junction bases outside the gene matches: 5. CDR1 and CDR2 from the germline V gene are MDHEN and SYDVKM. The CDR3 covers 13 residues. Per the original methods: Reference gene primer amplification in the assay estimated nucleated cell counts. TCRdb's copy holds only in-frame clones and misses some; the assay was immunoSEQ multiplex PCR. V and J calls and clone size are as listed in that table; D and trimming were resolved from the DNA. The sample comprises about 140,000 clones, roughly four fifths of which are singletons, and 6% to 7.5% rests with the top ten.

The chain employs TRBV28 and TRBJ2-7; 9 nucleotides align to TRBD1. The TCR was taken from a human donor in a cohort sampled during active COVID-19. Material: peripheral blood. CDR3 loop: CASKGTGRYEQYF. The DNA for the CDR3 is TGTGCCAGCAAGGGGACAGGGAGATACGAGCAGTACTTC.